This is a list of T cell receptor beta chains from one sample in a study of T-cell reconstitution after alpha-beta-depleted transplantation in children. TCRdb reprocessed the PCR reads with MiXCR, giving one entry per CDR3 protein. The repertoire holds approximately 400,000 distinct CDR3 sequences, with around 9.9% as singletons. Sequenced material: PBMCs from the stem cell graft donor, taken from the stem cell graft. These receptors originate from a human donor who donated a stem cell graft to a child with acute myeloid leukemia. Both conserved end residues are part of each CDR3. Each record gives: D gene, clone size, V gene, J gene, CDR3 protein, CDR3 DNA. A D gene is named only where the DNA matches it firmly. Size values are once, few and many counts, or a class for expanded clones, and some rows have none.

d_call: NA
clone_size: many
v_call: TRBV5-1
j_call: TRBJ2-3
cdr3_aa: CASSLDGVTDTQYF
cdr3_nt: TGCGCCAGCAGCTTGGATGGGGTTACAGATACGCAGTATTTT

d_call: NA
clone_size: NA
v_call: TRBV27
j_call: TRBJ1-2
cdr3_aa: CASSLGGQGNYGYTF
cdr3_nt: TGTGCCAGCAGTTTAGGGGGGCAGGGCAACTATGGCTACACCTTC

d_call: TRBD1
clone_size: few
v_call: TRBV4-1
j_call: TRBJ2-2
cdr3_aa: CASSRGDGTGGTGELFF
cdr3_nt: TGCGCCAGCAGCCGTGGGGACGGGACAGGGGGAACCGGGGAGCTGTTTTTT

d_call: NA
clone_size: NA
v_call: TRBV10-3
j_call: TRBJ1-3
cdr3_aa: CAISEEGAGNTIYF
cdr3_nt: TGTGCCATCAGTGAAGAAGGAGCTGGAAACACCATATATTTT

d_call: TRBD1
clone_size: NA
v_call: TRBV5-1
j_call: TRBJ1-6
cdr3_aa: CASSLQGAPSPLHF
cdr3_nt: TGCGCCAGCAGCTTACAGGGGGCGCCTTCACCCCTCCACTTT

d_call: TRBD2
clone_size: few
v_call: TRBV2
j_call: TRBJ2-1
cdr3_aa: CADSASGAQEQFF
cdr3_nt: TGTGCAGACTCGGCTAGCGGCGCGCAAGAGCAGTTCTTC

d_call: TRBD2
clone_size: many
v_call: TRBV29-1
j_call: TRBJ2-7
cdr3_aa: CSASSTSGAEEQYF
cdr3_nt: TGCAGCGCCTCTTCGACTAGCGGGGCGGAGGAGCAGTACTTC

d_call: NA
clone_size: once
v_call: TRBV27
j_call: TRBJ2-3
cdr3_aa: CASSPLGLGSRDTQYF
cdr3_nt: TGTGCCAGCAGTCCCCTAGGGCTGGGGTCGAGGGATACGCAGTATTTT

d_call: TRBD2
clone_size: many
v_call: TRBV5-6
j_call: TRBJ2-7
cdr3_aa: CASSIQREFREQYF
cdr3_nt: TGTGCCAGCAGCATACAGCGGGAGTTCAGGGAGCAGTACTTC

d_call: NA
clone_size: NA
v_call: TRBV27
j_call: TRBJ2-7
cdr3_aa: CASSSLGGRSSYEQYF
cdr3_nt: TGTGCCAGCAGTTCCCTAGGGGGACGGAGCTCCTACGAGCAGTACTTC

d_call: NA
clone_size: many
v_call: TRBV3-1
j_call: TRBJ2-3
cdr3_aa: CASSPLAPGFDTQYF
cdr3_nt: TGTGCCAGCAGCCCTTTAGCGCCAGGGTTCGATACGCAGTATTTT

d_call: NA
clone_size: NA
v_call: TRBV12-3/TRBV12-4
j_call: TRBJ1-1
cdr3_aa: CASSPARGTRGAFF
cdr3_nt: TGTGCCAGCAGCCCAGCGCGGGGGACTCGGGGAGCTTTCTTT

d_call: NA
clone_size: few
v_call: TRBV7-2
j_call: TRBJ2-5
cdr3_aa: CASSLIGWEGGETQYF
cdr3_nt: TGTGCCAGCAGCTTAATAGGGTGGGAGGGGGGAGAGACCCAGTACTTC

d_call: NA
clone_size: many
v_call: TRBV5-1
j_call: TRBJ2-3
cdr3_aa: CASCSDSPGDTQYF
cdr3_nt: TGCGCCAGCTGTTCAGACAGCCCAGGGGATACGCAGTATTTT

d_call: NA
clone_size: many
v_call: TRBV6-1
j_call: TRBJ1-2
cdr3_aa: CASSEAKGVPFYGYTF
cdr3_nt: TGTGCCAGCAGTGAAGCTAAGGGTGTACCCTTCTATGGCTACACCTTC

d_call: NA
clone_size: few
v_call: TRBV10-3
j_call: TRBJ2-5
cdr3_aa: CAISDYYETQYF
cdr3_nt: TGTGCCATCAGTGATTATTACGAGACCCAGTACTTC

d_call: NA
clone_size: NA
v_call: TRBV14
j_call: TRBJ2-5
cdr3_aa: CASSQDLIREETQYF
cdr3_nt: TGTGCCAGCAGCCAAGATCTAATCAGGGAGGAGACCCAGTACTTC

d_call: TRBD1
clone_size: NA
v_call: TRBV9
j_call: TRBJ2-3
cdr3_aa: CASSVATGVPDTQYF
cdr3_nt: TGTGCCAGCAGCGTAGCAACAGGGGTGCCCGATACGCAGTATTTT

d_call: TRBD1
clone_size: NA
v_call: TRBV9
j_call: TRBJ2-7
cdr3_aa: CASSVGERDRVHEQYF
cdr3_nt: TGTGCCAGCAGCGTAGGCGAAAGGGACAGGGTCCACGAGCAGTACTTC

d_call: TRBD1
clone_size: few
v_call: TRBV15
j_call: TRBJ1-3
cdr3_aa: CATSRSLGQDSSGNTIYF
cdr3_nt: TGTGCCACCAGCAGATCCCTCGGACAGGACAGCTCTGGAAACACCATATATTTT

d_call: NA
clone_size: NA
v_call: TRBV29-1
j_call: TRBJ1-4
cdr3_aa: CSVDRDGNEKLFF
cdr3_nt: TGCAGCGTTGACCGGGATGGTAATGAAAAACTGTTTTTT

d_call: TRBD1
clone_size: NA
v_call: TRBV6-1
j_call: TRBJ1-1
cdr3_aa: CASTLTGENTEAFF
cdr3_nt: TGTGCCAGCACCCTGACAGGGGAGAACACTGAAGCTTTCTTT

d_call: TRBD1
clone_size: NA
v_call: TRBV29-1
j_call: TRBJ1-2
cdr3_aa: CSVATGFANYGYTF
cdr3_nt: TGCAGCGTCGCGACAGGGTTTGCTAACTATGGCTACACCTTC

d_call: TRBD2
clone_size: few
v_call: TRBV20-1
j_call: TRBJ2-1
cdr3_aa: CSAVTSGSYNEQFF
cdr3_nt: TGCAGTGCTGTGACTAGCGGGAGCTACAATGAGCAGTTCTTC

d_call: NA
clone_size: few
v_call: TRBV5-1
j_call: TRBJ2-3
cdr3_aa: CASSLAWGSTDTQYF
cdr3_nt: TGCGCCAGCAGCCTGGCCTGGGGCTCCACAGATACGCAGTATTTT

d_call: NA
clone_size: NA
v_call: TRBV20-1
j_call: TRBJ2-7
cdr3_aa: CSARRVGSYEQYF
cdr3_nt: TGCAGTGCTAGGAGGGTGGGGTCCTACGAGCAGTACTTC

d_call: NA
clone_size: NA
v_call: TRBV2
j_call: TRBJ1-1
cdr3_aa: CASSVGTEAFF
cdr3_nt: TGTGCCAGCAGTGTAGGGACTGAAGCTTTCTTT

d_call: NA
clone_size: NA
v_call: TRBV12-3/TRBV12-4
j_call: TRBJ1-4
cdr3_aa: CASRPTGPGEKLFF
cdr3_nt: TGTGCCAGCAGACCTACAGGGCCTGGCGAAAAACTGTTTTTT

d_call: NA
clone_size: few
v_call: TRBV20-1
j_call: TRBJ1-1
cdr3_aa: CSASLSGVHTEAFF
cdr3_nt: TGCAGTGCTAGCTTATCAGGGGTTCACACTGAAGCTTTCTTT

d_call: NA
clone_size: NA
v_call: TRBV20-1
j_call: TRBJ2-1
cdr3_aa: CSARENGINEQFF
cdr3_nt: TGCAGTGCTAGGGAGAACGGTATTAATGAGCAGTTCTTC

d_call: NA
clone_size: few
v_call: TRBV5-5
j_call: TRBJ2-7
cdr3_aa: CASSLEGVPSYEQYF
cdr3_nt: TGTGCCAGCAGCTTGGAGGGGGTGCCGAGCTACGAGCAGTACTTC

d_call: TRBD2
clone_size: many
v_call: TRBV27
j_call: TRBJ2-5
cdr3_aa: CASSLGLAGAQETQYF
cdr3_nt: TGTGCCAGCAGCCTCGGACTAGCGGGGGCCCAAGAGACCCAGTACTTC

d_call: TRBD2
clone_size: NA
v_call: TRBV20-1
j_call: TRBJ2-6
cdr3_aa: CSAKRGGTSGANVLTF
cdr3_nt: TGCAGTGCTAAGCGGGGGGGTACCTCTGGGGCCAACGTCCTGACTTTC

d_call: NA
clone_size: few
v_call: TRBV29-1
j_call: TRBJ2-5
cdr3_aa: CSVERARGGETQYF
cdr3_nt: TGCAGCGTTGAACGGGCGAGGGGCGGGGAGACCCAGTACTTC

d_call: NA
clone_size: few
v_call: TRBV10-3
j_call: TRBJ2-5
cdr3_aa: CAIRQQGGETQYF
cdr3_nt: TGTGCCATCAGGCAACAGGGTGGGGAGACCCAGTACTTC

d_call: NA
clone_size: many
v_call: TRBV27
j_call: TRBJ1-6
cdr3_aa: CASKYRSYNSPLHF
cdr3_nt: TGTGCCAGCAAGTACAGGTCCTATAATTCACCCCTCCACTTT

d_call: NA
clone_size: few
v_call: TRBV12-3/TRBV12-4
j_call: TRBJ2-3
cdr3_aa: CASSLGATSTDTQYF
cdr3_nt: TGTGCCAGCAGTTTGGGGGCGACTAGCACAGATACGCAGTATTTT

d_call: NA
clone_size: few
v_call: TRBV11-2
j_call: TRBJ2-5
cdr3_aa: CASSYTIGETQYF
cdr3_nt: TGTGCCAGCAGCTACACTATTGGAGAGACCCAGTACTTC